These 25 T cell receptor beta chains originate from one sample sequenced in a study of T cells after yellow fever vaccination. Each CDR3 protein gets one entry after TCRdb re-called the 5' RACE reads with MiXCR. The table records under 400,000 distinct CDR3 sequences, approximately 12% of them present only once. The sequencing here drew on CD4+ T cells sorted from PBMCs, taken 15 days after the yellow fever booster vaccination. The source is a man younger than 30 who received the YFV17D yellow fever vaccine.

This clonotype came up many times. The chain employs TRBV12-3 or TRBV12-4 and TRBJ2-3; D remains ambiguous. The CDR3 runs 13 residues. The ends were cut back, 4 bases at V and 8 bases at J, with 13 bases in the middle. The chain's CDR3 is CASSSTRPGTQYF. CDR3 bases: TGTGCCAGCAGTTCAACCAGGCCGGGTACGCAGTATTTT.

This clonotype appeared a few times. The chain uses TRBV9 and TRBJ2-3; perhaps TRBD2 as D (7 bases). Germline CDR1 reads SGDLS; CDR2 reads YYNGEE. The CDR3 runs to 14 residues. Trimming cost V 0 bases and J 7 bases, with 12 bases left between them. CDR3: CASSVVGGGNTQYF. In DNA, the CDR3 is TGTGCCAGCAGCGTAGTGGGGGGGGGCAATACGCAGTATTTT.

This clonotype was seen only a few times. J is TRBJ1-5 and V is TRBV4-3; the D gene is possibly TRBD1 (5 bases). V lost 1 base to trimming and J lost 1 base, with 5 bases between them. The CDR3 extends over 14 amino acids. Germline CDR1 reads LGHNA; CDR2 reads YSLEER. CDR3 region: CASSQGGSNQPQHF. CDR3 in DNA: TGCGCCAGCAGCCAAGGGGGCAGCAATCAGCCCCAGCATTTT.

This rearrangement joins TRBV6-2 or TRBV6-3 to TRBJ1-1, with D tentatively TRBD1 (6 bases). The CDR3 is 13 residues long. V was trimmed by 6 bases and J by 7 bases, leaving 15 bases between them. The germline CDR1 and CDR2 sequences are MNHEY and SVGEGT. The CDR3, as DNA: TGTGCCAGCAGGAAACAGGGAACCCATGAAGCTTTCTTT. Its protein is CASRKQGTHEAFF.

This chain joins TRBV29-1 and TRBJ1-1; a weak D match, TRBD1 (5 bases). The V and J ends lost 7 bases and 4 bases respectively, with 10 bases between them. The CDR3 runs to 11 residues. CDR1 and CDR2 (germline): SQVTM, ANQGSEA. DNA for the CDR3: TGCAGCGCGCCGGGGGGCACTGAAGCTTTCTTT. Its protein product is CSAPGGTEAFF.

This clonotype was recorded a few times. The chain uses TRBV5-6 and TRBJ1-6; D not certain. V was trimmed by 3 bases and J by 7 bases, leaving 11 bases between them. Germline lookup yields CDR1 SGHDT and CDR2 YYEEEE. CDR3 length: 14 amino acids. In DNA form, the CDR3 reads TGTGCCAGCAGCTGGGGAGCGCCAAATTCACCCCTCCACTTT. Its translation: CASSWGAPNSPLHF. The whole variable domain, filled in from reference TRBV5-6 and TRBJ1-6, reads DAGVTQSPTHLIKTRGQQVTLRCSPKSGHDTVSWYQQALGQGPQFIFQYYEEEERQRGNFPDRFSGHQFPNYSSELNVNALLLGDSALYLCASSWGAPNSPLHFGNGTRLTVT.

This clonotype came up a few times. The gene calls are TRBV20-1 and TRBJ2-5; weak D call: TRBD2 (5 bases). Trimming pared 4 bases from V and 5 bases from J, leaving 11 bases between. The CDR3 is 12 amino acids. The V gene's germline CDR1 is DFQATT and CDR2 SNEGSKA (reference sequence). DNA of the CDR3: TGCAGTGCTATAGGGCCGGGGGAGACCCAGTACTTC. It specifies CSAIGPGETQYF.

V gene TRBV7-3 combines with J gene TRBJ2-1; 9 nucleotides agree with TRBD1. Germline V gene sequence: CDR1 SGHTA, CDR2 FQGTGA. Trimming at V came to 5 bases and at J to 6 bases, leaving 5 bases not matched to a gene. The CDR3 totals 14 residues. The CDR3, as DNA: TGTGCCAGCAGCAGACAGGGGGACGGCAATGAGCAGTTCTTC. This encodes CASSRQGDGNEQFF.

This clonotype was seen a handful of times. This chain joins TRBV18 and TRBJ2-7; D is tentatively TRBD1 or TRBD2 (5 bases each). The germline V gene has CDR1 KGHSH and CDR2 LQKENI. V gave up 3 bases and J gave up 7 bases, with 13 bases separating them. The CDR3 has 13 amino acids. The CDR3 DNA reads TGTGCCAGCTCACCCGGGACGGGATTGGAGCAGTACGTC. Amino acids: CASSPGTGLEQYV.

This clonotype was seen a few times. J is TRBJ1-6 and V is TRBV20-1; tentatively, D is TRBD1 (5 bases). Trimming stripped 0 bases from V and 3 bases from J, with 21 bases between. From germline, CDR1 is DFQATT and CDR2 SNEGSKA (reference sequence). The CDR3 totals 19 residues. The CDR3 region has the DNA TGCAGTGCTAGAGAGTCGACAAGGGACCAAATATTCTATAATTCACCCCTCCACTTT. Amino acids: CSARESTRDQIFYNSPLHF.

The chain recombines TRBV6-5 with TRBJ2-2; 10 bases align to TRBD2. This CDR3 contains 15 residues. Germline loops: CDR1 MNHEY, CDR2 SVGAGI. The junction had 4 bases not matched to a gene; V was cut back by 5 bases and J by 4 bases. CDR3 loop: CASSQRGGSTGELFF. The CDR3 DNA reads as TGTGCCAGCAGTCAGCGGGGGGGTTCCACCGGGGAGCTGTTTTTT.

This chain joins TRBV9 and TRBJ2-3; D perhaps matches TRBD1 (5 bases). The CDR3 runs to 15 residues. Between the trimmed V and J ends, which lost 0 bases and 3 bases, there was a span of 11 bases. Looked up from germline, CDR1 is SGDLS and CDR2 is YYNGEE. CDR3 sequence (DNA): TGTGCCAGCAGCGTAGCTACAGGCGTTACAGATACGCAGTATTTT. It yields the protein CASSVATGVTDTQYF. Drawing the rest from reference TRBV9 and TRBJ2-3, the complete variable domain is DSGVTQTPKHLITATGQRVTLRCSPRSGDLSVYWYQQSLDQGLQFLIQYYNGEERAKGNILERFSAQQFPDLHSELNLSSLELGDSALYFCASSVATGVTDTQYFGPGTRLTVL.

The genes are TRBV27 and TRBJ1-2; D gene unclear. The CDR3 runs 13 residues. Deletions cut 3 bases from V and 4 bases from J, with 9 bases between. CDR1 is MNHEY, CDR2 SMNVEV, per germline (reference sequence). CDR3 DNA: TGTGCCAGCAGTTTGAACATGGGCTATGGCTACACCTTC. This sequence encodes CASSLNMGYGYTF.

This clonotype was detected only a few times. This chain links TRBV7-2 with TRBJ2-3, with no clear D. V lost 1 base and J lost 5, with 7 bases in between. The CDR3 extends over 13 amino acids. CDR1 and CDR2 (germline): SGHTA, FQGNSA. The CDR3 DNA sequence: TGTGCCAGCAGCTTAGGGGTAAAAGATACGCAGTATTTT. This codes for CASSLGVKDTQYF.

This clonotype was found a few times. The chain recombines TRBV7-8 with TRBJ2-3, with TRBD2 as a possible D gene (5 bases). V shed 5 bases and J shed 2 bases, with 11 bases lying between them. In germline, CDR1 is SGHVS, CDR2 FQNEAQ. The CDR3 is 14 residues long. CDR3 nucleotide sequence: TGTGCCAGCAGCACGGGAAGGCTCACAGATACGCAGTATTTT. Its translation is CASSTGRLTDTQYF.

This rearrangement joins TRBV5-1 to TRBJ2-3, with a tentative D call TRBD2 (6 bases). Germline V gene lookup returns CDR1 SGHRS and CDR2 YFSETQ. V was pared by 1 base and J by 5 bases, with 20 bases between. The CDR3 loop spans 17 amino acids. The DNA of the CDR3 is TGCGCCAGCAGCTTGAGAGGCTCGCAGGGCGGGAAAGATACGCAGTATTTT. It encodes CASSLRGSQGGKDTQYF.

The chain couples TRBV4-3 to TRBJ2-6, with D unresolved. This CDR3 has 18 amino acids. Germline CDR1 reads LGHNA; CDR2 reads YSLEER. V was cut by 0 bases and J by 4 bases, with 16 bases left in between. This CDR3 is CASSQDFTVWSGANVLTF. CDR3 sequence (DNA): TGCGCCAGCAGCCAAGATTTTACAGTCTGGTCGGGGGCCAACGTCCTGACTTTC.

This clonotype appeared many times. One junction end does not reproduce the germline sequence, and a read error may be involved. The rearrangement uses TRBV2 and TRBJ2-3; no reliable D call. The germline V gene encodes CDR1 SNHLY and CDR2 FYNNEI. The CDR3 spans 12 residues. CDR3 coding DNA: TGTGCCAGCAGCGAAGGTTCAGATACGCAGTATTTT. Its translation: CASSEGSDTQYF.

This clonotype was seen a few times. The CDR3 coding sequence is TGTGCCAGCAGTGGCCCAGGGGCGCGAGAGACCCAGTACTTC. It yields the protein CASSGPGARETQYF. The V and J genes are TRBV12-3 or TRBV12-4 and TRBJ2-5, with D possibly matching TRBD1 (6 bases). The CDR3 loop spans 14 amino acids. Deletions cut 5 bases from V and 4 bases from J, with 14 bases between.

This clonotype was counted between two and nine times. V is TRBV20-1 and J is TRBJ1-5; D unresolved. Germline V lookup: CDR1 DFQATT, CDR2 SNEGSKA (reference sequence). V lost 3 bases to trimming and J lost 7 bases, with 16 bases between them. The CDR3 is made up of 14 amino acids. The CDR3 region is CSASGPLRMQPQHF. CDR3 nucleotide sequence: TGCAGTGCTAGTGGTCCGCTTAGGATGCAGCCCCAGCATTTT.

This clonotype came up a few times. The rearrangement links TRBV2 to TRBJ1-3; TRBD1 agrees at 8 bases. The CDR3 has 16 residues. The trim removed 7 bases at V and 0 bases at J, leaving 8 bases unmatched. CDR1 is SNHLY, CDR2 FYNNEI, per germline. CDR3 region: CASKRTGPNSGNTIYF. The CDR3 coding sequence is TGTGCCAGCAAGAGGACAGGGCCCAACTCTGGAAACACCATATATTTT.

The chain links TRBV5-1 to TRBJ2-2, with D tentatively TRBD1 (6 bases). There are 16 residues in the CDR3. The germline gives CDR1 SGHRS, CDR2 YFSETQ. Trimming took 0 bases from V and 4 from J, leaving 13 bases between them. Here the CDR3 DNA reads TGCGCCAGCAGCTTGGTTACAGGGTGGAGCACCGGGGAGCTGTTTTTT. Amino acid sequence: CASSLVTGWSTGELFF.

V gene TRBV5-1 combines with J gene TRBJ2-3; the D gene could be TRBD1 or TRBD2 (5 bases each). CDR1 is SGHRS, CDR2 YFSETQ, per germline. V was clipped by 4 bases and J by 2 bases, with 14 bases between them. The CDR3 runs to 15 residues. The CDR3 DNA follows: TGCGCCAGCAGCGAAATCGATGGGACCACAGATACGCAGTATTTT. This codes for CASSEIDGTTDTQYF.

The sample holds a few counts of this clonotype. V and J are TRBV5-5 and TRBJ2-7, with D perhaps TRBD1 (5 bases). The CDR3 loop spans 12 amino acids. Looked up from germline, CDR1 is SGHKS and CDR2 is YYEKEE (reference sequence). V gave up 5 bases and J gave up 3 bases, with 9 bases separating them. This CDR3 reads CASRDSFYEQYF. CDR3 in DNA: TGTGCCAGCAGAGACAGCTTCTACGAGCAGTACTTC.

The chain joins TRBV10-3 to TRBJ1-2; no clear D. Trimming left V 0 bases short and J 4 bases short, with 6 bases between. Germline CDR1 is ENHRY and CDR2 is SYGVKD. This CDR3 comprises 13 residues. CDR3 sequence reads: CAISESPTYGYTF. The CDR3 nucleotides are TGTGCCATCAGTGAGTCGCCCACCTATGGCTACACCTTC.